The clone carrying this TCR beta chain was recorded once. Its antigen is unidentified. Possible read error: a much larger clone is one base away. The CDR3 spans 18 residues. Germline CDR1 SSHAT, CDR2 FNYEAQ (reference sequence). These data come from a study of molecular identifiers for immune sequencing clone quantification. With listed TCR primers and previously described methods, bulk TCR libraries were prepared. MiXCR, applied by TCRdb to the PCR reads, yields one record per CDR3 protein. Of about 640,000 distinct CDR3 sequences listed, nearly 20% are singletons. Findings and limits, study-wide: Highly expanded clone sizes could end up underestimated if a barcode were shared by identical TCR molecules. Spiked-in Jurkat TCR RNA corresponding to one cell was reported as detectable against approximately 930,000 naive cells. Among effectors, clones above 20 RNA copies held over 97% of molecules; among naive cells, under 1%.

This clonotype originated in a human donor in good health. Some libraries in this study had Jurkat cell RNA spiked in. The chain recombines TRBV7-7 with TRBJ2-2; a weak D match, TRBD1 (5 bases). The sample comprised naive CD8+ T cells from blood, with Jurkat cell RNA spiked in. Subset noted: FACS-sorted CD8+CD4-CCR7+CD45RA+ naive T cells. CDR3 amino acids: CASSLVPGNRTNTGELFF. DNA of the CDR3: TGTGCTAGCAGCTTAGTTCCCGGTAACAGGACCAACACCGGGGAGCTGTTTTTT.